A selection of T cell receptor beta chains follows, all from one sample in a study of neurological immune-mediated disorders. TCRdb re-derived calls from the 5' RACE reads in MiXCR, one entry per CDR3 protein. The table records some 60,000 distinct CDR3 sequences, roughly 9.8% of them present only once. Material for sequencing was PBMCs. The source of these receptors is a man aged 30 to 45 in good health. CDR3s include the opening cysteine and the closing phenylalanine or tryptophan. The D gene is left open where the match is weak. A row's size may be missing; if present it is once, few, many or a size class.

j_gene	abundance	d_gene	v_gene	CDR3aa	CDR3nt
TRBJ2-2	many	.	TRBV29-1	CSVNSANTGELFF	TGCAGCGTAAACAGTGCGAACACCGGGGAGCTGTTTTTT
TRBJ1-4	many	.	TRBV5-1	CASSLWGPNEKLFF	TGCGCCAGCAGCTTGTGGGGTCCTAATGAAAAACTGTTTTTT
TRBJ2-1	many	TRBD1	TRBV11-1	CASSPGQVTYNEQFF	TGCGCCAGCAGCCCGGGACAGGTAACCTACAATGAGCAGTTCTTC
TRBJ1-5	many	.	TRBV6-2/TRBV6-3	CASSYVKGVLRIDQPQHF	TGTGCCAGCAGCTACGTCAAGGGGGTTCTAAGGATCGATCAGCCCCAGCATTTT
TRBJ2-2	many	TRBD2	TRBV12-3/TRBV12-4	CASSLAGRANTGELFF	TGTGCCAGCAGTTTAGCCGGGAGGGCGAACACCGGGGAGCTGTTTTTT
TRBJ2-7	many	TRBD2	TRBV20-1	CSAGGDGTYEQYF	TGCAGTGCGGGGGGGGACGGGACCTACGAGCAGTACTTC
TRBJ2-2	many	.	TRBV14	CASSQGVARFLTGELFF	TGTGCCAGCAGCCAAGGTGTAGCGAGATTTCTCACCGGGGAGCTGTTTTTT
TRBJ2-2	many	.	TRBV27	CASRQTVANTGELFF	TGTGCCAGCAGACAGACTGTAGCGAACACCGGGGAGCTGTTTTTT
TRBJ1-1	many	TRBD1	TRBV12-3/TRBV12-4	CASSPGLTTDRRLNTEAFF	TGTGCCAGCAGCCCAGGACTTACCACGGACAGGCGCTTGAACACTGAAGCTTTCTTT
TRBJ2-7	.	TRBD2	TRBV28	CASSLQRGHSRLEQYF	TGTGCCAGCAGTCTCCAGCGGGGCCATTCTCGACTCGAGCAGTACTTC
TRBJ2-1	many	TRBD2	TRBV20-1	CSAVGSGTARGEQFF	TGCAGTGCTGTGGGAAGCGGGACCGCACGGGGTGAGCAGTTCTTC
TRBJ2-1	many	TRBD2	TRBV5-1	CASSAGLAYNEQFF	TGCGCCAGCAGCGCCGGACTAGCCTACAATGAGCAGTTCTTC
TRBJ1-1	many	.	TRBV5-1	CASSLGGRTEAFF	TGCGCCAGCAGCTTGGGAGGGCGGACTGAAGCTTTCTTT
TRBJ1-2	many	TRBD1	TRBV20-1	CSARIGQGADGYTF	TGCAGTGCTAGAATAGGACAGGGGGCCGACGGCTACACCTTC
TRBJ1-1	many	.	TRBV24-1	CATMDGDTEAFF	TGTGCCACTATGGACGGGGACACTGAAGCTTTCTTT
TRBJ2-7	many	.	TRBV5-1	CASSLAGGNEQYF	TGCGCCAGCAGCTTGGCCGGAGGAAACGAGCAGTACTTC
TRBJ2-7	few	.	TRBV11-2	CASSLGSLSYEQYF	TGTGCCAGCAGCTTAGGCAGCCTCTCCTACGAGCAGTACTTC
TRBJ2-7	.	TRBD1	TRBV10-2	CASSEPRDRAYEQYF	TGCGCCAGCAGTGAGCCTCGGGACAGGGCGTACGAGCAGTACTTC
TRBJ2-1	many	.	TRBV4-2	CASSQAGNNEQFF	TGTGCCAGCAGCCAGGCAGGGAACAATGAGCAGTTCTTC
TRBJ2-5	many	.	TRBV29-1	CSAKGLQRTQYF	TGCAGCGCTAAGGGGCTCCAACGGACCCAGTACTTC
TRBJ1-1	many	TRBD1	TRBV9	CASSARDRLNTEAFF	TGTGCCAGCAGCGCGCGGGACAGATTGAACACTGAAGCTTTCTTT
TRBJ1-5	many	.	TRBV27	CASSLWAGGHQPQHF	TGTGCCAGCAGTTTATGGGCAGGAGGGCATCAGCCCCAGCATTTT
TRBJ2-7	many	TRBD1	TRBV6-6	CASKTGDEQYF	TGTGCCAGCAAAACAGGGGACGAGCAGTACTTC
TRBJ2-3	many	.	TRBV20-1	CSASALAADTQYF	TGCAGTGCTAGTGCGCTAGCAGCAGATACGCAGTATTTT
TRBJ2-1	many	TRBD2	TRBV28	CASSSGGLAGAYNEQFF	TGTGCCAGCAGTTCTGGGGGTCTAGCGGGAGCGTACAATGAGCAGTTCTTC
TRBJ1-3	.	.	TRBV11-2	CASSLNSRDTIYF	TGTGCCAGCAGCTTAAACAGTAGGGACACCATATATTTT
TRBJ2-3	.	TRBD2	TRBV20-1	CSPAGVFADTQYF	TGCAGTCCAGCGGGAGTTTTTGCAGATACGCAGTATTTT
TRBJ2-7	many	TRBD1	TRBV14	CASSQGGGPTEQYF	TGTGCCAGCAGCCAAGGAGGGGGCCCCACCGAGCAGTACTTC
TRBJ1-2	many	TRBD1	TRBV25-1	CASSGQGANYGYTF	TGTGCCAGCAGTGGACAGGGGGCTAACTATGGCTACACCTTC
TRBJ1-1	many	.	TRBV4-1	CASSPGHPNTEAFF	TGCGCCAGCAGCCCGGGACACCCGAACACTGAAGCTTTCTTT
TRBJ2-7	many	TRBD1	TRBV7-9	CASSPGSDRGYEQYF	TGTGCCAGCAGCCCCGGGTCGGACAGGGGGTACGAGCAGTACTTC
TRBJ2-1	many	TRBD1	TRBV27	CASSPTDRLIYNEQFF	TGTGCCAGCAGTCCCACGGACAGGCTGATATACAATGAGCAGTTCTTC
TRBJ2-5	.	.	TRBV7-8	CAGSLAPKGLMETQYF	TGTGCCGGCAGCTTAGCCCCCAAGGGACTTATGGAGACCCAGTACTTC
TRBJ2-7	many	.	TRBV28	CASEGTATYEQYF	TGTGCCAGCGAAGGGACCGCTACCTACGAGCAGTACTTC
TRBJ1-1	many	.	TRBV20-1	CSARPDLTGFEAFF	TGCAGTGCCCGCCCGGATCTTACCGGCTTTGAAGCTTTCTTT
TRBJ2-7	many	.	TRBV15	CATSSGYEQYF	TGTGCCACCAGCTCAGGGTACGAGCAGTACTTC
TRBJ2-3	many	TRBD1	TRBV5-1	CASSRGQGGTDTQYF	TGCGCCAGCAGCAGAGGACAGGGGGGCACAGATACGCAGTATTTT
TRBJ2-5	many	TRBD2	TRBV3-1	CASSQGGSGGIQETQYF	TGTGCCAGCAGTCAAGGGGGTAGCGGGGGGATACAAGAGACCCAGTACTTC
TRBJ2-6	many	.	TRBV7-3	CASSQGGGDRTFSGANVLTF	TGTGCCAGCAGTCAAGGGGGGGGAGATCGCACCTTCTCTGGGGCCAACGTCCTGACTTTC
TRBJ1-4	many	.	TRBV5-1	CASSLGGHATNEKLFF	TGCGCCAGCAGCTTGGGAGGACACGCAACTAATGAAAAACTGTTTTTT
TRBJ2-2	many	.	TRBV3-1	CASSQARASGELFF	TGTGCCAGCAGCCAAGCGAGGGCTTCCGGGGAGCTGTTTTTT
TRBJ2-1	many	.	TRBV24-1	CATSDSPYLEFNEQFF	TGTGCCACCAGTGATTCGCCCTACCTGGAATTCAATGAGCAGTTCTTC
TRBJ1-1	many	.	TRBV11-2	CASSLESVVWVTEAFF	TGTGCCAGCAGCTTAGAATCGGTGGTCTGGGTCACTGAAGCTTTCTTT
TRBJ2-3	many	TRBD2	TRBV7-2	CASSLAGTSGITDTQYF	TGTGCCAGCAGCTTAGCCGGGACTAGCGGCATCACAGATACGCAGTATTTT
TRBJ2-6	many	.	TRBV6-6	CASTQSPGANVLTF	TGTGCCAGCACCCAAAGTCCGGGGGCCAACGTCCTGACTTTC
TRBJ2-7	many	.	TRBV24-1	CATSYWLLPYEQYF	TGTGCCACCAGTTATTGGCTCCTGCCCTACGAGCAGTACTTC
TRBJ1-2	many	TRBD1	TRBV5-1	CASSPRDRPNYGYTF	TGCGCCAGCAGCCCCCGGGACAGACCTAACTATGGCTACACCTTC
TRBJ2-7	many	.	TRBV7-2	CASSARGQDIPYEQYF	TGTGCCAGCAGCGCCCGGGGTCAGGACATACCCTACGAGCAGTACTTC
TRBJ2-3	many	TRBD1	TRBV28	CASIPYRTGSTDTQYF	TGTGCCAGCATCCCATATCGGACAGGGTCCACAGATACGCAGTATTTT
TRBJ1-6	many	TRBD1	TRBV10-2	CASLNLTGPNSPLHF	TGCGCCAGCCTCAACTTGACAGGGCCAAATTCACCCCTCCACTTT
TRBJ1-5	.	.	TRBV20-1	CSASPTEIRDNHPQHF	TGCAGTGCTAGCCCTACTGAGATCAGGGACAATCATCCCCAGCATTTT
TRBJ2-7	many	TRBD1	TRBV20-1	CSPGQGVGEQYF	TGCAGCCCGGGACAGGGAGTTGGCGAGCAGTACTTC
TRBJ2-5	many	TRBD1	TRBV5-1	CASSLQGEQTQYF	TGCGCCAGCAGCCTACAGGGGGAACAGACCCAGTACTTC
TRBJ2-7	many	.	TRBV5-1	CASSQTDGPSYEQYF	TGCGCCAGCAGCCAGACGGACGGACCGTCCTACGAGCAGTACTTC
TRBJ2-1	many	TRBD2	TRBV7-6	CASSFAGVGFNEQFF	TGTGCCAGCAGCTTCGCGGGAGTAGGATTCAATGAGCAGTTCTTC
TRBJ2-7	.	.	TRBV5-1	CASSSELPYEQYF	TGCGCCAGCAGCTCGGAGTTACCCTACGAGCAGTACTTC
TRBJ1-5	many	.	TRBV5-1	CASSIALNQPQHF	TGCGCCAGCAGCATTGCACTAAATCAGCCCCAGCATTTT